Listed below are T cell receptor beta chains from one sample, sequenced in a study of T cells expressing NK-cell markers. TCRdb re-analyzed the 5' RACE reads; it lists each CDR3 protein once, without DNA. This sample contains fewer than 400,000 distinct CDR3 sequences. Sequencing was carried out using blood T cells: a sorted CD56 or NKG2C T cell subset, CD4+ or CD8+ T cells, or bulk PBMC T cells (not recorded which). All receptors derive from a woman aged 50 to 60 in good health. Each CDR3 is given with its conserved first and last residue.

v_call	j_call	cdr3_aa
TRBV5-1	TRBJ2-2	CASSLGRLAGELFF
TRBV7-2	TRBJ1-1	CASGTTGVNTEAFF
TRBV6-1	TRBJ1-1	CASSEMAGESKTFF
TRBV7-3	TRBJ2-1	CASSFRQGNYNEQFF
TRBV6-6	TRBJ2-2	CASSSRLAANTGELFF
TRBV10-1	TRBJ2-1	CASGLAGENQQFF
TRBV4-1	TRBJ2-2	CASRSEGRNTGELFF
TRBV5-1	TRBJ2-3	CASSFGGAGGADTQYF
TRBV20-1	TRBJ1-5	CSASRAVVGGNQPQHF
TRBV27	TRBJ2-1	CASSFTGTQYNEQFF
TRBV5-1	TRBJ2-1	CASSQRGINNNEQFF
TRBV3-1	TRBJ2-5	CASSQVFETQYF
TRBV3-1	TRBJ2-6	CASSHPLPANVLTF
TRBV20-1	TRBJ1-5	CSARPSVGAPGPQHF
TRBV7-8	TRBJ1-5	CASSSRAVGGVNQPQHF
TRBV5-4	TRBJ2-7	CASSPVTTDYEQYF
TRBV12-3/TRBV12-4	TRBJ1-5	CASSPSGQGNQPQHF
TRBV5-1	TRBJ2-1	CASSLRAGGPFYEQFF
TRBV18	TRBJ2-5	CASSPTLWETQYF
TRBV5-1	TRBJ2-5	CASSLVYQETQYF
TRBV5-1	TRBJ1-1	CASSLPTENTEAFF
TRBV29-1	TRBJ2-2	CSVGGHFFGELFF
TRBV5-1	TRBJ1-1	CASSLQRDANTEAFF
TRBV5-1	TRBJ1-2	CASSLAGTNYVQGYTF
TRBV3-1	TRBJ2-3	CASSSAQGSRATDTQYF
TRBV20-1	TRBJ2-7	CSAILAGTAGEQYF
TRBV20-1	TRBJ2-5	CSAQLGETQYF
TRBV6-6	TRBJ2-3	CASSPDLVRVADTQYF
TRBV30	TRBJ1-5	CAWSVRASNQPQHF
TRBV6-2/TRBV6-3	TRBJ2-1	CASSYSSAASGRAIQPYNEQFF
TRBV29-1	TRBJ1-1	CSLNRANTEAFF
TRBV9	TRBJ2-3	CASSGGIVDSMSDTQYF
TRBV20-1	TRBJ2-3	CSADGREDTQYF
TRBV11-2	TRBJ1-1	CASSYPFPTEAFF
TRBV5-1	TRBJ1-2	CASSDGANYGYTF
TRBV20-1	TRBJ1-5	CSAGTGSQPQHF
TRBV4-2	TRBJ2-2	CASSQERTGRTGELFF
TRBV25-1	TRBJ2-1	CASRGPGQTNEQFF
TRBV11-2	TRBJ2-1	CASSFISPRGGVKGNEQFF
TRBV9	TRBJ1-2	CASSRGPDVGYGYTF
TRBV2	TRBJ2-1	CASSEYIASGINEQFF
TRBV12-3/TRBV12-4	TRBJ2-3	CASSSSEGLRQYF
TRBV29-1	TRBJ2-2	CSVEVGGTSTGELFF
TRBV12-3/TRBV12-4	TRBJ1-2	CASSTTGRGDYGYTF
TRBV12-3/TRBV12-4	TRBJ2-3	CASSPRRWGGTSTSTDTQYF
TRBV5-1	TRBJ2-7	CASSFAGLSLQQYF
TRBV29-1	TRBJ2-3	CSLVFARTDTQYF
TRBV19	TRBJ2-6	CASSIIQGDRGANVLTF
TRBV19	TRBJ2-1	CASSVNRAEQFF
TRBV7-9	TRBJ2-2	CASSYGLAGAVGELFF
TRBV2	TRBJ2-1	CASRRQNNEQFF
TRBV9	TRBJ2-1	CASNRGLAGGVEQFF